The clone carrying this T cell receptor (beta chain) was seen ten or more times. Antigen specificity is unknown. The sample comes from a study of regulatory T cells in long-lasting Graves disease. CDR3 length equals 15 residues. V was pared by 8 bases and J by 3 bases, with 12 bases of the junction left unmatched. Per the germline V gene, CDR1 is MNHEY and CDR2 is SMNVEV (reference sequence). Construction of the TCR beta libraries employed iRepertoire HTBI primers in conjunction with Arm-PCR of CDR3 regions. TCRdb processed the multiplex PCR reads anew with MiXCR; each CDR3 protein has one entry. The table lists under 300,000 distinct CDR3 sequences, 15% to 20% of them singletons, with 12% to 15% in the top ten. The study's findings and limits: Segments TRBV28, TRBJ1-2 and TRBJ2-5 showed preferential usage in persistent disease. Researchers reported studying only peripheral blood, not thyroid tissue.

Time point described: newly diagnosed GD, antithyroid drugs for less than 3 months. Making the TCR library involved RNA that had been extracted from PBMCs. These data were likewise used in another study, on T cells in Graves' hyperthyroidism and ophthalmopathy. That report notes: In the blood, most expanded thyroid clonotypes above 0.001 appeared as well.

This TCR came from a woman between 25 and 40 years old with Graves disease. The sequences come from peripheral blood mononuclear cells (PBMCs), collected at new diagnosis, from a patient treated with antithyroid drugs. The chain carries TRBV27 and TRBJ2-7, with 8 nucleotides matching TRBD1. This CDR3 reads CASAYSTGEYYEQYF. The CDR3 region has the DNA TGTGCCAGCGCCTACTCGACAGGGGAATACTACGAGCAGTACTTC.